These T cell receptor beta chains were read from a single sample in a study of T-cell memory formation after mild COVID-19. Using its own MiXCR run on the 5' RACE reads, TCRdb lists one record per CDR3 protein. The data contain 550,000 to 600,000 distinct CDR3 sequences, 15% to 20% of them singletons. The specimen sequenced was PBMCs or a T cell subset sorted from them (not recorded which). These TCRs come from an adult woman who had mild COVID-19 (a few samples of this study predate the infection). Cell type and time point are not known. CDR3s include the opening cysteine and the closing phenylalanine or tryptophan. D genes are given only for firm matches. The size of a clone is reported for some rows only, either as once, few or many, or as a class for expanded clones.

V gene	D gene	clone size	CDR3 length	J gene	CDR3 DNA	CDR3 protein
TRBV7-9	-	-	14	TRBJ1-1	TGTGCCAGCAGCTTATCTGGGGTCGGGGCTGAAGCTTTCTTT	CASSLSGVGAEAFF
TRBV15	TRBD2	-	16	TRBJ2-7	TGTGCCACCAGCAGAGTTCGAGCGGGGGCCTCCTACGAGCAGTACTTC	CATSRVRAGASYEQYF
TRBV7-9	TRBD1	-	12	TRBJ2-5	TGTGCCAGCAGCGCTGGACAGGGCCTCCAGTACTTC	CASSAGQGLQYF
TRBV5-1	-	-	15	TRBJ1-5	TGCGCCAGCAGCTTGAAGACCTCGTACAATCAGCCCCAGCATTTT	CASSLKTSYNQPQHF
TRBV20-1	-	few	14	TRBJ1-1	TGCAGTGCACGAGCTTCAGGATGGAACACTGAAGCTTTCTTT	CSARASGWNTEAFF
TRBV6-5	-	few	13	TRBJ2-2	TGTGCCAGCAGTTACATCGGGGTGGGGGAGCTGTTTTTT	CASSYIGVGELFF
TRBV7-9	TRBD2	few	18	TRBJ2-1	TGTGCCAGCAGTCTGACTAGCGGGGGGGCCTCCAGGAACAATGAGCAGTTCTTC	CASSLTSGGASRNNEQFF
TRBV6-2/TRBV6-3	-	few	15	TRBJ1-5	TGTGCCAGCAGTTACTCAAGAGGGGTAAATCAGCCCCAGCATTTT	CASSYSRGVNQPQHF
TRBV19	TRBD1	few	16	TRBJ2-6	TGTGCCAGTAGTCAGACAGGGTCCTCTGGGGCCAACGTCCTGACTTTC	CASSQTGSSGANVLTF
TRBV7-2	-	few	15	TRBJ2-3	TGTGCCAGCAGCTTAAGGGCAGTTAGCACAGATACGCAGTATTTT	CASSLRAVSTDTQYF
TRBV9	-	few	12	TRBJ2-2	TGTGCCAGCAGCGTACGGCCGGGGGAGCTGTTTTTT	CASSVRPGELFF
TRBV27	TRBD1	-	15	TRBJ1-1	TGTGCCAGCAGCAACAGGGGCCGGATGAACACTGAAGCTTTCTTT	CASSNRGRMNTEAFF
TRBV7-9	-	many	15	TRBJ2-1	TGTGCCAGCAGCTTGGTTGCGTCGGGGGACAATGAGCAGTTCTTC	CASSLVASGDNEQFF
TRBV7-3	TRBD2	few	13	TRBJ2-7	TGTGCCAGCAGCTCCGGGACTAGCGGGGTGCAGTACTTC	CASSSGTSGVQYF
TRBV15	-	-	16	TRBJ1-3	TGTGCCACCAGCAGAGATTTGGCCACCCGAGGAAACACCATATATTTT	CATSRDLATRGNTIYF
TRBV12-3/TRBV12-4	-	-	16	TRBJ1-1	TGTGCCAGCAGTTCGACAGAGACTTCCTCCGTGGGGGGAGCTTTCTTT	CASSSTETSSVGGAFF
TRBV6-6	TRBD1	few	15	TRBJ2-2	TGTGCCAGCAGAGCCGGGACAGCGAACACCGGGGAGCTGTTTTTT	CASRAGTANTGELFF
TRBV7-9	-	-	21	TRBJ2-2	TGTGCCAGCAGCTATCGCGGGGGCCAGACAGGAACTAGCAAAAACACCGGGGAGCTGTTTTTT	CASSYRGGQTGTSKNTGELFF